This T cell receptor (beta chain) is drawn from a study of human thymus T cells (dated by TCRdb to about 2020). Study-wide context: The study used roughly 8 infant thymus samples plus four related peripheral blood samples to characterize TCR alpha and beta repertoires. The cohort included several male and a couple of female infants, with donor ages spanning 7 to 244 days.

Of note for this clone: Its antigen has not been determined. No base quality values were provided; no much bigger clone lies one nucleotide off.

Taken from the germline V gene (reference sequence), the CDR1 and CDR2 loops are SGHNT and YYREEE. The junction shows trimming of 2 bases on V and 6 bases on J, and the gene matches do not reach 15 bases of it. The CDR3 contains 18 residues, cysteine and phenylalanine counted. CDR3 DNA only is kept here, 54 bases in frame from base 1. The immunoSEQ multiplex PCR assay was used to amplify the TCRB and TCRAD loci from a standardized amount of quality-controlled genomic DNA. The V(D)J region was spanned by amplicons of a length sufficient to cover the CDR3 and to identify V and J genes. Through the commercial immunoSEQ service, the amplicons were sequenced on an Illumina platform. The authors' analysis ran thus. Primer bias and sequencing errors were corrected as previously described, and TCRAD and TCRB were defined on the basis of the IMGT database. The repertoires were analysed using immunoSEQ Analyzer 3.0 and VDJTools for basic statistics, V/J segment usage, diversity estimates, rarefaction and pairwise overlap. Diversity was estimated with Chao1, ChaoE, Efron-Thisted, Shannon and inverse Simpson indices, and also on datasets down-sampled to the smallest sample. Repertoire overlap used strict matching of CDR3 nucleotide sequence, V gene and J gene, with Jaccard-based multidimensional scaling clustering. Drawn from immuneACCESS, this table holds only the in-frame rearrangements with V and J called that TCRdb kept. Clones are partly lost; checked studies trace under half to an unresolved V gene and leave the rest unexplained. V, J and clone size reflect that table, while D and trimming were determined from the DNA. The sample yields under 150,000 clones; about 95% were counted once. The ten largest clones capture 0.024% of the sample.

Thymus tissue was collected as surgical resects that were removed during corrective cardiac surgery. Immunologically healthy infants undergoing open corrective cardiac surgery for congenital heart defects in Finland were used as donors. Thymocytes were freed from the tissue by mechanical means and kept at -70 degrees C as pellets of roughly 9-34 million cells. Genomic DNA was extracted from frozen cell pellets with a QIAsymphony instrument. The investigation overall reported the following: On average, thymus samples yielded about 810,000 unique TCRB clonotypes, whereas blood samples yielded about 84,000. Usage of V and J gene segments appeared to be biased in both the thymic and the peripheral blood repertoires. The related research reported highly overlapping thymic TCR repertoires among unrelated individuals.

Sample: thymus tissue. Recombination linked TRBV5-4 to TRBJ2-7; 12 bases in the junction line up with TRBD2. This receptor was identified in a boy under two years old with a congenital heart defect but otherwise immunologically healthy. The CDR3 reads CASSFTVLAGGLLGEQYF. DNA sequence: TGTGCCAGCAGCTTCACGGTACTAGCGGGGGGCCTTCTCGGCGAGCAGTACTTC.